This T cell receptor beta chain emerged from a study of PD-L1 blockade in urothelial cancer. Overall study context: Males with urothelial cancer arising in the bladder constituted most of the roughly 30 patients.

Sequencing was performed with immunoSEQ multiplex PCR; in TCRdb, only in-frame clones are kept and a portion is missing. The sample lists roughly 20,000 clones; roughly 90% were seen once. Locally advanced or metastatic urothelial carcinoma was present in patients. The source of this sequence is a woman aged 55-69 years with urothelial cancer. The input for sequencing was PBMCs, taken around atezolizumab (anti-PD-L1) treatment.

The CDR3 region has the DNA TGTGCCAGCAGCCCCCCCCGCGGGACAGGGGCAGATACGCAGTATTTT. Amino acid sequence: CASSPPRGTGADTQYF. The chain joins TRBV7-2 to TRBJ2-3; 10 nucleotides align to TRBD1. With V trimmed by 5 bases and J by 4 bases, 9 bases remained unmatched. Germline CDR1 reads SGHTA; CDR2 reads FQGNSA. The CDR3 is 16 amino acids.